Following are 15 T cell receptor beta chains from one sample sequenced in a study of blood T cell repertoires in COVID-19. Profiling relied on immunoSEQ multiplex PCR, and the TCRdb table lists in-frame clones only, not all of them. The sample holds about 370,000 clones; over 85% are singletons and the top ten take 1.7%. Source material: PBMCs or T cells enriched from blood (not recorded which). Source of these receptors: a woman aged 25 to 39 who had recovered from COVID-19.

CDR3 sequence (DNA): TGCGCCAGCAGCCCCCTACCTAGCGGGGGGGCGGCAGATACGCAGTATTTT. This gives the protein CASSPLPSGGAADTQYF. This chain links TRBV4-1 with TRBJ2-3, with 12 nucleotides matching TRBD2. The germline V gene has CDR1 MGHRA and CDR2 YSYEKL. With V trimmed by 4 bases and J by 4 bases, 9 bases remained unmatched. This CDR3 has 17 amino acids.

V and J are TRBV5-1 and TRBJ2-1, with 9 bases lining up with TRBD2. This CDR3 is 15 amino acids long. The V and J ends lost 4 bases and 5 bases, in that order; junction bases with no gene match: 7. In germline, CDR1 is SGHRS, CDR2 YFSETQ. The CDR3 protein is CASSLGTSPDNEQFF. The CDR3 DNA reads as TGCGCCAGCAGCCTCGGGACTAGCCCTGACAATGAGCAGTTCTTC.

The chain recombines TRBV7-8 with TRBJ2-5; 8 nucleotides align to TRBD2. CDR1 is SGHVS and CDR2 is FQNEAQ in the germline V gene. V gave up 5 bases and J gave up 5 bases; unmatched junction bases: 13. This CDR3 region has 16 residues. CDR3 nucleotides: TGTGCCAGCAGCAACGAACCGGGACTAGGTTGGGAGACCCAGTACTTC. This gives the protein CASSNEPGLGWETQYF.

The V gene is TRBV28, the J gene TRBJ1-5; TRBD1 matches at 7 bases. J lost 2 bases, V lost 6 bases, and 16 bases had no gene match. Germline V CDR1 and CDR2: MDHEN, SYDVKM. The length of the CDR3 is 18 residues. The CDR3 sequence is CASSRTPRTGIGNQPQHF. The CDR3 bases are TGTGCCAGCAGCCGCACCCCTCGGACAGGTATCGGCAATCAGCCCCAGCATTTT.

V and J are TRBV11-2 and TRBJ1-6; unclear D gene. This CDR3 is 18 amino acids long. Trimming left V 4 bases short and J 0 bases short, with 16 bases between. The germline CDR1 and CDR2 sequences are SGHAT and FQNNGV. The CDR3 DNA sequence: TGTGCCAGCAGCTCCGCCAGTACCTTCAGCTCCTATAATTCACCCCTCCACTTT. Its translation: CASSSASTFSSYNSPLHF.

This clone was observed a few times. This chain connects TRBV5-6 to TRBJ1-2; 7 nucleotides line up with TRBD1. CDR3 length: 15 residues. J was trimmed by 6 bases and V by 2 bases; bases with no gene match: 10. The V gene's germline CDR1 is SGHDT and CDR2 YYEEEE. CDR3 nucleotide sequence: TGTGCCAGCAGCTTTGTTCGACAGGGCGGTCATGGCTACACCTTC. Translating it yields CASSFVRQGGHGYTF.

The chain has TRBV4-1 and TRBJ1-1; no clear D gene. V lost 0 bases and J 3 bases, leaving 5 bases between the germline ends. Per the germline V gene, CDR1 is MGHRA and CDR2 is YSYEKL. The CDR3 contains 13 residues. CDR3 coding DNA: TGCGCCAGCAGCCAAGAACAGTACACTGAAGCTTTCTTT. Residues: CASSQEQYTEAFF.

The rearrangement links TRBV20-1 to TRBJ2-7; 10 positions match TRBD2. The CDR3 has 15 residues. CDR1 and CDR2 (germline): DFQATT, SNEGSKA (reference sequence). V shed 3 bases, J shed 5 bases, and the junction held 10 bases outside the gene matches. CDR3 residues: CSASEAGGPLDEQYF. As DNA, the CDR3 is TGCAGTGCTAGTGAAGCGGGAGGGCCTCTAGACGAGCAGTACTTC.

The chain carries TRBV15 and TRBJ2-1; D call uncertain. Germline lookup yields CDR1 LNHNV and CDR2 YYDKDF (reference sequence). CDR3 length equals 15 residues. Trimming took 4 bases from V and 0 from J, leaving 10 bases between them. The CDR3 DNA sequence: TGTGCCACCAGCAATCGGTTCGGCTCCTACAATGAGCAGTTCTTC. As protein: CATSNRFGSYNEQFF. Variable domain in full (rest from reference TRBV15 and TRBJ2-1): DAMVIQNPRYQVTQFGKPVTLSCSQTLNHNVMYWYQQKSSQAPKLLFHYYDKDFNNEADTPDNFQSRRPNTSFCFLDIRSPGLGDTAMYLCATSNRFGSYNEQFFGPGTRLTVL.

The rearrangement links TRBV5-1 to TRBJ2-3; D not certain. V lost 6 bases, J lost 3 bases, and 11 bases lay in between. The CDR3 is 13 amino acids. From germline, CDR1 is SGHRS and CDR2 YFSETQ. CDR3 residues: CASNDRVTDTQYF. In nucleotides, the CDR3 is TGCGCCAGCAACGACCGGGTGACAGATACGCAGTATTTT.

This clone occurred once. The chain couples TRBV21-1 to TRBJ2-7; TRBD1 reflects the table's D call only, with no check against the DNA. TRBV21-1 counts as a pseudogene. CDR3 length equals 18 residues. CDR3 bases: TGTGCCAGCAGAGGAGACAGCTTTATACGCAGGGAAGCCTACGAGCAGTACTTC. Translating gives CASRGDSFIRREAYEQYF.

The chain employs TRBV5-6 and TRBJ2-2; 8 nucleotides line up with TRBD1. The CDR3 is 17 residues long. Germline values: CDR1 SGHDT, CDR2 YYEEEE. Losses at the gene ends were 4 bases for V and 4 bases for J; bases not matched to a gene: 12. CDR3 in amino acids: CASSLLPRGRGTGELFF. Here the CDR3 DNA reads TGTGCCAGCAGCCTTCTCCCCAGGGGGCGGGGCACCGGGGAGCTGTTTTTT.

J is TRBJ1-5 and V is TRBV19, with D unresolved. There are 14 residues in the CDR3. The V and J ends lost 3 bases and 7 bases respectively, with 13 bases between them. Germline V gene lookup returns CDR1 LNHDA and CDR2 SQIVND (reference sequence). The DNA for the CDR3 is TGTGCCAGTAGTATGAAAGAGGGCGGCCAGCCCCAGCATTTT. Protein: CASSMKEGGQPQHF.

This clone was detected a few times. This chain uses TRBV4-1 with TRBJ2-7; 11 bases line up with TRBD2. The junction had 12 bases not matched to a gene; V was cut back by 0 bases and J by 2 bases. Germline loops: CDR1 MGHRA, CDR2 YSYEKL. The CDR3 totals 19 residues. CDR3 residues: CASSQDSATSGTRPYEQYF. The DNA for the CDR3 is TGCGCCAGCAGCCAAGATTCCGCGACTAGCGGGACCAGACCCTACGAGCAGTACTTC.

The chain couples TRBV27 to TRBJ2-7; 10 bases map to TRBD2. Germline CDR1 and CDR2: MNHEY and SMNVEV (reference sequence). The trim removed 2 bases at V and 6 bases at J, leaving 4 bases unmatched. The CDR3 loop spans 14 amino acids. CDR3: CASSLSGRVLEQYF. The CDR3 region has the DNA TGTGCCAGCAGTTTAAGCGGGAGGGTGCTCGAGCAGTACTTC.